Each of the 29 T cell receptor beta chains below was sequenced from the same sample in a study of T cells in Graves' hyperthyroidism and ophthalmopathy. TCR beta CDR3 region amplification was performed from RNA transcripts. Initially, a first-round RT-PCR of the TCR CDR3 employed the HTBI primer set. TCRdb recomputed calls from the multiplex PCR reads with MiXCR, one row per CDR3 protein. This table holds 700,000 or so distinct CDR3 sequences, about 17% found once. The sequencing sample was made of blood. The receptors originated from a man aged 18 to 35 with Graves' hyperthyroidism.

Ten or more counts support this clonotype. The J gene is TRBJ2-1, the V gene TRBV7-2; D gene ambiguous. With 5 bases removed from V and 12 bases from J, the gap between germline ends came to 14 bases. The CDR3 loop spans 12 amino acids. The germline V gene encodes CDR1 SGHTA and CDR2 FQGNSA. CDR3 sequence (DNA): TGTGCCAGCAGCCCCCCTTGGAACTCGCAGTTCTTC. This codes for CASSPPWNSQFF.

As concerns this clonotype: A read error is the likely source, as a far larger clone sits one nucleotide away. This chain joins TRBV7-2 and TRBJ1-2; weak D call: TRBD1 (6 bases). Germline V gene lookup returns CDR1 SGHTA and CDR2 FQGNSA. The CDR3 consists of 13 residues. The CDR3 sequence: CAGSLDRNYGYTF. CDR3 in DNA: TGTGCCGGCAGCTTGGACAGAAACTATGGCTACACCTTC.

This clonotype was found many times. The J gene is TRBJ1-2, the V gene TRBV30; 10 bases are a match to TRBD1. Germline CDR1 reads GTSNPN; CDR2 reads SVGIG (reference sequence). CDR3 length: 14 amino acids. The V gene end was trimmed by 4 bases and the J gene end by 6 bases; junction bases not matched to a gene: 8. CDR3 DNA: TGTGCCTGGACCCGACAGGGGGCGAGGGATGGCTACACCTTC. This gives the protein CAWTRQGARDGYTF.

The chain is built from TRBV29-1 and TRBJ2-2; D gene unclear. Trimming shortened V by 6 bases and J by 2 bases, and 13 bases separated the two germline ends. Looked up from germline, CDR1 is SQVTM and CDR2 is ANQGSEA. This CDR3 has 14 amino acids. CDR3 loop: CSVMVLQNTGELFF. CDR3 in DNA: TGCAGCGTGATGGTCCTTCAAAACACCGGGGAGCTGTTTTTT.

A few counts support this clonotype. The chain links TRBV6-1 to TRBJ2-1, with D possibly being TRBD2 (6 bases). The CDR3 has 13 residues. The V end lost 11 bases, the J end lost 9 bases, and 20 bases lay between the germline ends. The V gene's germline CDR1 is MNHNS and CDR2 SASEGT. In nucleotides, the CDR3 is TGTGCCCATCGCGCGGGATCCCTCACTGAGCAGTTCTTC. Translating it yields CAHRAGSLTEQFF.

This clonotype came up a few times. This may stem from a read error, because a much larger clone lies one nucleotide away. CDR3 sequence reads: CASSLSDRAAEAQYF. CDR3 coding DNA: TGTGCCAGCAGTTTATCAGACAGGGCGGCGGAGGCCCAGTACTTC. The J gene is TRBJ2-5, the V gene TRBV28, with 7 bases that match TRBD1. There are 15 residues in the CDR3. Germline lookup yields CDR1 MDHEN and CDR2 SYDVKM. The V segment lost 1 base and the J segment 9 bases; nucleotides outside the gene matches: 11.

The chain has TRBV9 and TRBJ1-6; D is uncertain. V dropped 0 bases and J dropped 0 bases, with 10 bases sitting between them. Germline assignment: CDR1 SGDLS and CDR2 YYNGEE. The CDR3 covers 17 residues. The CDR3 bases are TGTGCCAGCAGCGTAGGGCCCCGGAGCTCCTATAATTCACCCCTCCACTTT. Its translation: CASSVGPRSSYNSPLHF.

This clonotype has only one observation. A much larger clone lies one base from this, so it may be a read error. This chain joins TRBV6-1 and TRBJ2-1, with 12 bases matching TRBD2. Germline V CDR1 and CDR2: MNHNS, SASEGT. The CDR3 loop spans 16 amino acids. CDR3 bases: TGTGCCGGCAGACACCGGGGACTAGCGGGTTACAATGAGCAGTTCTTC. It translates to CAGRHRGLAGYNEQFF.

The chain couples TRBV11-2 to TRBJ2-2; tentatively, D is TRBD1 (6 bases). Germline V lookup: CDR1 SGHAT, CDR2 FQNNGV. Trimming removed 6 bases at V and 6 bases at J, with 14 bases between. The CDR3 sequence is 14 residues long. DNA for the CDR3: TGTGCCAGCAGATTTACAGGGATCTCCGGGGAGCTGTTTTTT. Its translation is CASRFTGISGELFF.

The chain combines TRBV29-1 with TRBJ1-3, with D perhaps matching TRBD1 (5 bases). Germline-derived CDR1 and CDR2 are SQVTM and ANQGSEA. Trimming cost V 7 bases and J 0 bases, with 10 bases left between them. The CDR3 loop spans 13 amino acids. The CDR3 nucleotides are TGCAGCGCCCGAGGGGACTCTGGAAACACCATATATTTT. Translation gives CSARGDSGNTIYF.

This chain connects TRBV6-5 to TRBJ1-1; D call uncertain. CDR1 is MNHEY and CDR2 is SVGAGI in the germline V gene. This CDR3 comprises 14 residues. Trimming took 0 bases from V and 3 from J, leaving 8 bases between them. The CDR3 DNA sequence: TGTGCCAGCAGTTACTCTTCTAGGGACACTGAAGCTTTCTTT. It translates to CASSYSSRDTEAFF.

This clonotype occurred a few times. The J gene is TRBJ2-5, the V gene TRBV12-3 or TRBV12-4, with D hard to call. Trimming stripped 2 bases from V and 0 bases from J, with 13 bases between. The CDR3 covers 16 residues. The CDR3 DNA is TGTGCCAGCAGTTTATATACCAACGGCTACCAAGAGACCCAGTACTTC. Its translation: CASSLYTNGYQETQYF.

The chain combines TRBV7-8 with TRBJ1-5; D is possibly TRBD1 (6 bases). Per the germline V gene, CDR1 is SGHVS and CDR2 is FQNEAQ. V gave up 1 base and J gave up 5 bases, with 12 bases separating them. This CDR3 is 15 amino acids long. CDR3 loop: CASSLDGRGYQPQHF. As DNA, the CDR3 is TGTGCCAGCAGCTTAGACGGCAGGGGCTATCAGCCCCAGCATTTT. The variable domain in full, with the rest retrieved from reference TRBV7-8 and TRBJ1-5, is GAGVSQSPRYKVAKRGQDVALRCDPISGHVSLFWYQQALGQGPEFLTYFQNEAQLDKSGLPSDRFFAERPEGSVSTLKIQRTQQEDSAVYLCASSLDGRGYQPQHFGDGTRLSIL.

The CDR3 DNA reads as TGTGCCAGCAGCTCCTCCGGACAGGAGCGAGAGACCCAGTACTTC. Amino acid sequence: CASSSSGQERETQYF. The chain uses TRBV9 and TRBJ2-5; TRBD1 matches at 7 bases. CDR1 is SGDLS, CDR2 YYNGEE, per germline. The CDR3 runs to 15 residues. V lost 4 bases to trimming and J lost 4 bases; unmatched junction nucleotides: 10.

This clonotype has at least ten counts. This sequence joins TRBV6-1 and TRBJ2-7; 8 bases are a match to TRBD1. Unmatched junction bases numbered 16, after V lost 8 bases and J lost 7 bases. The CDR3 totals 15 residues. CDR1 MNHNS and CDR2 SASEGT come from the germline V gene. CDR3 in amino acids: CASASSGQGAGEQYF. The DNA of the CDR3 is TGTGCCAGCGCGTCGTCCGGCCAGGGGGCGGGGGAGCAGTACTTC.

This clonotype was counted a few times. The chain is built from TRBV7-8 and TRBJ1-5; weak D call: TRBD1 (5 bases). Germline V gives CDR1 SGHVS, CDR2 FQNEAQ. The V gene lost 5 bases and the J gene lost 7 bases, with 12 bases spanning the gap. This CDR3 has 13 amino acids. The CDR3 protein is CASSLLQGQPQHF. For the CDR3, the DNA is TGTGCCAGCAGCCTCCTCCAGGGCCAGCCCCAGCATTTT. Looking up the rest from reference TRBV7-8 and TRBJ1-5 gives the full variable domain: GAGVSQSPRYKVAKRGQDVALRCDPISGHVSLFWYQQALGQGPEFLTYFQNEAQLDKSGLPSDRFFAERPEGSVSTLKIQRTQQEDSAVYLCASSLLQGQPQHFGDGTRLSIL.

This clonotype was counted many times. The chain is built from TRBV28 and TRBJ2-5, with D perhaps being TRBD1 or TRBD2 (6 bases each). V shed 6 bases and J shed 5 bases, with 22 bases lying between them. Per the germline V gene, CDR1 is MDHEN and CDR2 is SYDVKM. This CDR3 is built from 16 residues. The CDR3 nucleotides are TGTGCCAGCAGCTCCTTTGGACAGACCCGGGGGGAGACCCAGTACTTC. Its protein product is CASSSFGQTRGETQYF.

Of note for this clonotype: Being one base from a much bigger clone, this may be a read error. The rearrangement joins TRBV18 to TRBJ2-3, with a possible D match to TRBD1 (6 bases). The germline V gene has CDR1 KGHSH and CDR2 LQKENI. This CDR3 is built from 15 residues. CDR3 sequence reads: CACSPWDISTDTQYF. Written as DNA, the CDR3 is TGTGCCTGCTCACCTTGGGACATCAGCACAGATACGCAGTATTTT. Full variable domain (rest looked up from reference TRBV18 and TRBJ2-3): NAGVMQNPRHLVRRRGQEARLRCSPMKGHSHVYWYRQLPEEGLKFMVYLQKENIIDESGMPKERFSAEFPKEGPSILRIQQVVRGDSAAYFCACSPWDISTDTQYFGPGTRLTVL.

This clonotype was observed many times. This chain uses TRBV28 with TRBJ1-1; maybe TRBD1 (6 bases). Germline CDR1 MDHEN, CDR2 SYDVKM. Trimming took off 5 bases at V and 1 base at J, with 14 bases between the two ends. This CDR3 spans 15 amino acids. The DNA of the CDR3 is TGTGCCAGCAGTCCCCTCAGGGGAGGGAACACTGAAGCTTTCTTT. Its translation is CASSPLRGGNTEAFF.

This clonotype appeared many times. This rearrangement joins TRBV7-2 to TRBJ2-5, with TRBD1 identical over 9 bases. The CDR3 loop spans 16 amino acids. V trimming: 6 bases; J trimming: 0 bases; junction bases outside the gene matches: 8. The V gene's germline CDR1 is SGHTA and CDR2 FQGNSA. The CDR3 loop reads CASRERQGVYQETQYF. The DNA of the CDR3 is TGTGCCAGCAGAGAACGACAGGGGGTTTACCAAGAGACCCAGTACTTC.

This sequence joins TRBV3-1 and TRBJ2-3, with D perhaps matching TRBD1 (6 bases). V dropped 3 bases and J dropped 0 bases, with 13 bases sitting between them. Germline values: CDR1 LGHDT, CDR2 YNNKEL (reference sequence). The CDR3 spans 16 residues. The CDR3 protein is CASSHSGTLSTDTQYF. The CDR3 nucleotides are TGTGCCAGCAGCCACTCGGGGACACTGAGCACAGATACGCAGTATTTT.

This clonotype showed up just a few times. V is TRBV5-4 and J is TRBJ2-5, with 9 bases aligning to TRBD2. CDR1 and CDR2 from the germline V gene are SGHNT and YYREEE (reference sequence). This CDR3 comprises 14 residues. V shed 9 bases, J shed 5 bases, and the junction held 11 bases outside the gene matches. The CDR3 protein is CATLFSGRLETQYF. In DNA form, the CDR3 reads TGTGCCACTCTATTTAGCGGGAGACTGGAGACCCAGTACTTC.

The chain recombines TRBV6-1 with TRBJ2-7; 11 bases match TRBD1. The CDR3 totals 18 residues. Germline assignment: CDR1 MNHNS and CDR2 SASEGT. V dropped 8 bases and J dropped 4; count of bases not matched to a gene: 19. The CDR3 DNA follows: TGTGCCAGCTCAGTGGAGAGGCCCAGGACAGGGGGCGGGTACGAGCAGTACTTC. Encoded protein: CASSVERPRTGGGYEQYF.

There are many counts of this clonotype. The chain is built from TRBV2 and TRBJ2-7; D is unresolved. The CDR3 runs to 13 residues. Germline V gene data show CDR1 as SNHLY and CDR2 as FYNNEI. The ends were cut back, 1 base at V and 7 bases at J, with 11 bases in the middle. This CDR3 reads CASSEVSSYEQYF. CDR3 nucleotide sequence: TGTGCCAGCAGTGAAGTGAGTTCGTATGAGCAGTACTTC.

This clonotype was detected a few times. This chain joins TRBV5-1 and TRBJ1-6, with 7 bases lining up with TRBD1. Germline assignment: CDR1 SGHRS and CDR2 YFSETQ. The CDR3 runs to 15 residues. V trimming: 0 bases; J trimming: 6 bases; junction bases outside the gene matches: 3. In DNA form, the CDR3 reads TGCGCCAGCAGCTTGGAAGGGGGCAGTAATTCACCCCTCCACTTT. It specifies CASSLEGGSNSPLHF.

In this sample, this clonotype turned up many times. This CDR3 is CASSQNSGSTDTQYF. As DNA, the CDR3 is TGTGCCAGCAGCCAGAATAGCGGGAGCACAGATACGCAGTATTTT. This chain uses TRBV28 with TRBJ2-3; 7 positions agree with TRBD2. The CDR3 runs to 15 residues. V lost 6 bases and J lost 0; bases outside the gene matches: 6. Germline CDR1 MDHEN, CDR2 SYDVKM.

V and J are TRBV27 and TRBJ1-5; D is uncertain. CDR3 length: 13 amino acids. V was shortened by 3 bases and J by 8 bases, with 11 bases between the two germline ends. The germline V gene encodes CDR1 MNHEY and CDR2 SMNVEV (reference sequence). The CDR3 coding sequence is TGTGCCAGCAGTTTCGACAAGTGGAAGCCCCAGCATTTT. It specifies CASSFDKWKPQHF.

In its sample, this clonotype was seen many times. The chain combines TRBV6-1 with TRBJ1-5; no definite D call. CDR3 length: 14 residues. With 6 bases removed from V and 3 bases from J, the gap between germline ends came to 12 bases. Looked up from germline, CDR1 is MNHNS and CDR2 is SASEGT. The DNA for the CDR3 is TGTGCCAGCAGGCCCCAGAGTATCAATCAGCCCCAGCATTTT. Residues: CASRPQSINQPQHF.

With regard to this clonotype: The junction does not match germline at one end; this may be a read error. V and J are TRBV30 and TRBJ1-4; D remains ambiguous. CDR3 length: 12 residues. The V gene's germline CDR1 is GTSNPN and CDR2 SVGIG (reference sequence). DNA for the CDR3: TGTGCCTGGAGTGTATGGGATGAAAAACTGCTTTTT. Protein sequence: CAWSVWDEKLLF.